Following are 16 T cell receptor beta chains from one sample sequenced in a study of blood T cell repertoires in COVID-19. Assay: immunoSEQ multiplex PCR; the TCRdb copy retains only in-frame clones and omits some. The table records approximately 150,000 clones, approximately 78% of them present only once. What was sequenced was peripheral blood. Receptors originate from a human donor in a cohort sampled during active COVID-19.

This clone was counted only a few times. Here the CDR3 reads CASSDGDRELSYEQYF. CDR3 sequence (DNA): TGTGCCAGCAGTGACGGGGACAGGGAATTGTCCTACGAGCAGTACTTC. The chain combines TRBV6-4 with TRBJ2-7, with 9 bases fitting TRBD1. V shed 2 bases and J 1 base; nucleotides not matched to a gene: 6. The CDR3 has 16 residues. The V gene's germline CDR1 is MRHNA and CDR2 SNTAGT.

The CDR3 DNA reads as TGTGCCAGCAGCCTGACTAGCGTAGGCAACAATGAGCAGTTCTTC. The encoded protein is CASSLTSVGNNEQFF. The J gene is TRBJ2-1, the V gene TRBV5-4, with 8 bases aligning to TRBD2. There are 15 residues in the CDR3. Germline CDR1 reads SGHNT; CDR2 reads YYREEE (reference sequence). With V trimmed by 4 bases and J by 5 bases, 8 bases remained unmatched.

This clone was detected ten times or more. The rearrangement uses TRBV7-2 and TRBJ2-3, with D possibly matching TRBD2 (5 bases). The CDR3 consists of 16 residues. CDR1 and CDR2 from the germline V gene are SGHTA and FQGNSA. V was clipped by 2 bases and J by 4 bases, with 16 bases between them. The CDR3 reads CASSLYGNGLADTQYF. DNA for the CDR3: TGTGCCAGCAGCTTATACGGGAACGGCTTGGCAGATACGCAGTATTTT.

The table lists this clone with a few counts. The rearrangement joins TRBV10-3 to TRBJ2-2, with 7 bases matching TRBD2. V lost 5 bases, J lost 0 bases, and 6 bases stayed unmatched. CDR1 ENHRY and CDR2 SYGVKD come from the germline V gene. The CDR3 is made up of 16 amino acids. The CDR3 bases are TGTGCCATCAGTAAAAACGGGAGGACGAACACCGGGGAGCTGTTTTTT. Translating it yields CAISKNGRTNTGELFF.

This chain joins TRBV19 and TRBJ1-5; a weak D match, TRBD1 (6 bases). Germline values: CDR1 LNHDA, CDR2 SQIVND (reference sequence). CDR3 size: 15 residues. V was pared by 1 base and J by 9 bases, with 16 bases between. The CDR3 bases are TGTGCCAGTAGTATAGGAGGAGCAGGGGCAAGGCCCCAGCATTTT. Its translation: CASSIGGAGARPQHF. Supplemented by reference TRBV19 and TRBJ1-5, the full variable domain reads DGGITQSPKYLFRKEGQNVTLSCEQNLNHDAMYWYRQDPGQGLRLIYYSQIVNDFQKGDIAEGYSVSREKKESFPLTVTSAQKNPTAFYLCASSIGGAGARPQHFGDGTRLSIL.

The chain's CDR3 is CASRLDPGSYEQYF. CDR3 bases: TGTGCCAGCAGGCTAGACCCAGGGTCCTACGAGCAGTACTTC. The V call is TRBV6-5, the J call TRBJ2-7; D perhaps matches TRBD1 (5 bases). Deletions cut 6 bases from V and 1 base from J, with 13 bases between. There are 14 residues in the CDR3. From germline, CDR1 is MNHEY and CDR2 SVGAGI.

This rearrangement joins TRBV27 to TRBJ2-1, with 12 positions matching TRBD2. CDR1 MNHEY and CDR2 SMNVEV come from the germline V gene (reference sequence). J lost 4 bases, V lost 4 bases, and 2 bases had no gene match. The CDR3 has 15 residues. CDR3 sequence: CASSSGTSGYNEQFF. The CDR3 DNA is TGTGCCAGCAGTTCCGGGACTAGCGGGTACAATGAGCAGTTCTTC.

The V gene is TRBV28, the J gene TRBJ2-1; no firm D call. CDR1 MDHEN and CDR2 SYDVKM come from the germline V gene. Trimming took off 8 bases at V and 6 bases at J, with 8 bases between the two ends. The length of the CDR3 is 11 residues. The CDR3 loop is CASRQINEQFF. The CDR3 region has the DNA TGTGCCAGCCGCCAGATCAATGAGCAGTTCTTC.

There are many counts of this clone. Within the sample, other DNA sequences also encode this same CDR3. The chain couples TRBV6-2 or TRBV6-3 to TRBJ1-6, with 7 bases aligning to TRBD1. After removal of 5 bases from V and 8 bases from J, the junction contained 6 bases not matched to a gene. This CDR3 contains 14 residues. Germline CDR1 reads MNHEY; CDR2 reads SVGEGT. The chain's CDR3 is CASSRQGRYSPLHF. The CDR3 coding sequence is TGTGCCAGCAGTCGACAGGGACGATATTCACCCCTCCACTTT.

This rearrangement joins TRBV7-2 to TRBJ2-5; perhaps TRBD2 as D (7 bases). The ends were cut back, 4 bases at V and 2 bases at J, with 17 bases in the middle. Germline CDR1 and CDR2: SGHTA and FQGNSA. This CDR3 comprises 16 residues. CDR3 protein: CASSSLSGGGQETQYF. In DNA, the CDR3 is TGTGCCAGCAGCTCCCTCTCGGGGGGCGGGCAAGAGACCCAGTACTTC.

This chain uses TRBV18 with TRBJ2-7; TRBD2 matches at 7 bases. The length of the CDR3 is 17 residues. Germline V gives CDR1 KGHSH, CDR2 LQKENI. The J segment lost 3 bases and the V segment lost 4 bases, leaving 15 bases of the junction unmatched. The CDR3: CASSLERAASGVYEQYF. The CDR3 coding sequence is TGTGCCAGCTCACTTGAAAGGGCGGCTAGCGGAGTCTACGAGCAGTACTTC. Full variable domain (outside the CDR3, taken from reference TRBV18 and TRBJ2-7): NAGVMQNPRHLVRRRGQEARLRCSPMKGHSHVYWYRQLPEEGLKFMVYLQKENIIDESGMPKERFSAEFPKEGPSILRIQQVVRGDSAAYFCASSLERAASGVYEQYFGPGTRLTVT.

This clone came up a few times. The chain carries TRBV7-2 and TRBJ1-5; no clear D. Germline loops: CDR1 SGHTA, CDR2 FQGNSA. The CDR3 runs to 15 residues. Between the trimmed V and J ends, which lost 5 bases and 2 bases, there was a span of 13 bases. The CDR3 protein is CASSAVGRGNQPQHF. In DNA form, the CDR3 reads TGTGCCAGCAGCGCGGTCGGGAGGGGCAATCAGCCCCAGCATTTT. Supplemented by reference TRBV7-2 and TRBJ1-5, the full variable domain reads GAGVSQSPSNKVTEKGKDVELRCDPISGHTALYWYRQSLGQGLEFLIYFQGNSAPDKSGLPSDRFSAERTGGSVSTLTIQRTQQEDSAVYLCASSAVGRGNQPQHFGDGTRLSIL.

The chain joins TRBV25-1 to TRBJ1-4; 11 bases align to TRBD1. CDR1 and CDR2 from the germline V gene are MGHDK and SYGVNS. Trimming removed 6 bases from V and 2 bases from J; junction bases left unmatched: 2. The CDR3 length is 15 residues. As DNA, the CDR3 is TGTGCCAGCAGAGGACAGGGGGCTACTAATGAAAAACTGTTTTTT. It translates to CASRGQGATNEKLFF.

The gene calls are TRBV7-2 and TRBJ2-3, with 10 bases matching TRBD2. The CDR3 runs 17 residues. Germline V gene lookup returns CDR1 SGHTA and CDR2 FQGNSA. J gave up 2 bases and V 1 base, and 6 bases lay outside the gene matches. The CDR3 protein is CASSLVGAGGPTDTQYF. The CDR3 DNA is TGTGCCAGCAGCTTAGTGGGAGCGGGGGGGCCCACAGATACGCAGTATTTT.

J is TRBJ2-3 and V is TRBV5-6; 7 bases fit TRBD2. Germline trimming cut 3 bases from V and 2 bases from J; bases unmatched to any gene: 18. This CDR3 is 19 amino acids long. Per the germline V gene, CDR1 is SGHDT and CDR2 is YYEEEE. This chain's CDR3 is CASSWTWGFGGGNTDTQYF. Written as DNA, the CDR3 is TGTGCCAGCAGCTGGACCTGGGGCTTTGGGGGAGGGAACACAGATACGCAGTATTTT.

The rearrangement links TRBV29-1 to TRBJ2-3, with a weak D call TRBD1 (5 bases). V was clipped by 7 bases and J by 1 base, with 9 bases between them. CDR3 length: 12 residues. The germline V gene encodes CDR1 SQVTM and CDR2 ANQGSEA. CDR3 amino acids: CSAETGTDTQYF. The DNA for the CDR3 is TGCAGCGCCGAGACAGGCACAGATACGCAGTATTTT.